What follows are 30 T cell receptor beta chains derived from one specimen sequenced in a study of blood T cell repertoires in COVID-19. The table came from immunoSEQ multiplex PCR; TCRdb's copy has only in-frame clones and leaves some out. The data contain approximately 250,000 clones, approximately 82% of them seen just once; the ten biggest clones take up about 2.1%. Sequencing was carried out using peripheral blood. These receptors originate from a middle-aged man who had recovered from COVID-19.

CDR3 amino acids: CASSGGSGETQYF. CDR3 nucleotide sequence: TGTGCCAGCAGTGGCGGGAGCGGGGAGACCCAGTACTTC. The V call is TRBV2, the J call TRBJ2-5; 7 bases align to TRBD2. The junction had 4 bases not matched to a gene; V was cut back by 4 bases and J by 5 bases. The CDR3 is 13 amino acids. The germline V gene encodes CDR1 SNHLY and CDR2 FYNNEI.

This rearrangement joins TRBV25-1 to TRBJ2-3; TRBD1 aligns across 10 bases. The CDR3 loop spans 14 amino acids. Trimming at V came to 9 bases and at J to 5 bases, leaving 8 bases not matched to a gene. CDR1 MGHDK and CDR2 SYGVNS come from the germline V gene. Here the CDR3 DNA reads TGTGCCAGAAAACCGGGACAGGGGAAAGATACGCAGTATTTT. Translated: CARKPGQGKDTQYF.

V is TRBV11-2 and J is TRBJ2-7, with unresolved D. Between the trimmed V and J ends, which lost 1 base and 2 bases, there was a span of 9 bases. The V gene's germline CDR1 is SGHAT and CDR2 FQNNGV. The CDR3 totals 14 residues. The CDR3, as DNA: TGTGCCAGCAGCTTAGTTTACTCCACCTACGAGCAGTACTTC. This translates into CASSLVYSTYEQYF.

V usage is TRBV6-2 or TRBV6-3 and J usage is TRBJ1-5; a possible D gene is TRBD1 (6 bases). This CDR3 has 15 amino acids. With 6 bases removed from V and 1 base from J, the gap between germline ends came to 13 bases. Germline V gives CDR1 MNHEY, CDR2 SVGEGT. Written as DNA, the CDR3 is TGTGCCAGCAGCGACCGACAGGACAGCAATCAGCCCCAGCATTTT. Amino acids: CASSDRQDSNQPQHF.

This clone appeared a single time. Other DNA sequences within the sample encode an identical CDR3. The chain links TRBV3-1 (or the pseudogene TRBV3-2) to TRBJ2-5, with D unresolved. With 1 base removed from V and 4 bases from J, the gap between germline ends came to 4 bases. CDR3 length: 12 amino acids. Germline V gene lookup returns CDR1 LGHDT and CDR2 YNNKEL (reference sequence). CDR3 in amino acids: CASSQGRETQYF. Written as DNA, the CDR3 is TGTGCCAGCAGCCAAGGTAGAGAGACCCAGTACTTC.

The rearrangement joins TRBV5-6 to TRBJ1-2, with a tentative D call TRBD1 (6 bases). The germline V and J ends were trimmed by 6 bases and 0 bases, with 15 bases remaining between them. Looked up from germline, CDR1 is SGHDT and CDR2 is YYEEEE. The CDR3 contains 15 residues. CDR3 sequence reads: CASTLPGQTNYGYTF. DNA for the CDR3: TGTGCCAGCACCCTCCCTGGACAGACTAACTATGGCTACACCTTC.

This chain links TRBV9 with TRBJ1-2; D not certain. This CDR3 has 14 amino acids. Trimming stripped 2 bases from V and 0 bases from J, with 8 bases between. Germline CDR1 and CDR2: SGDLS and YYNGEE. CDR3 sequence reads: CASSVQAANYGYTF. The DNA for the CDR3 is TGTGCCAGCAGCGTCCAGGCTGCTAACTATGGCTACACCTTC.

The CDR3 spells CASSPKSYEQYF. The CDR3, as DNA: TGTGCCAGCAGCCCAAAATCCTACGAGCAGTACTTC. The rearrangement uses TRBV7-2 and TRBJ2-7; D is undetermined. Per germline, CDR1 SGHTA and CDR2 FQGNSA. CDR3 length: 12 residues. V was pared by 5 bases and J by 1 base, with 6 bases between.

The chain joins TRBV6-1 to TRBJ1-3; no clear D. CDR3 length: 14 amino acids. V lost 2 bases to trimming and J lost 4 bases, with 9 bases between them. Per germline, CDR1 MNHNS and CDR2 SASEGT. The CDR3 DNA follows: TGTGCCAGCAGTGAAATCGGGGAAGGAAACACCATATATTTT. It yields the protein CASSEIGEGNTIYF.

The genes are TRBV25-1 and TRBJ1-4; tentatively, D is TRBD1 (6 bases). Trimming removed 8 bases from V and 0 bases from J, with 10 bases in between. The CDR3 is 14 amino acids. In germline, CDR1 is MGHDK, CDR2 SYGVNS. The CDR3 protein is CASGDRTTNEKLFF. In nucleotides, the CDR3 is TGTGCCAGCGGAGACAGGACAACTAATGAAAAACTGTTTTTT.

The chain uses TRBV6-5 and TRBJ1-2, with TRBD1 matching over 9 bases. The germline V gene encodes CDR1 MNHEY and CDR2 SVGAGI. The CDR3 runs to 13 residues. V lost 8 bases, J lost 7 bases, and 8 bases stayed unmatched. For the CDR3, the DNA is TGTGCCAGCCTTACAGGGGGCGCGGTTGGCTACACCTTC. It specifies CASLTGGAVGYTF.

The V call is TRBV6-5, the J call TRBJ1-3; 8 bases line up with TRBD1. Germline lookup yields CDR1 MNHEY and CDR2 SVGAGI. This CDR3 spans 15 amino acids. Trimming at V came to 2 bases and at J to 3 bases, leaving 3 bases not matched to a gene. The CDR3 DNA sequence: TGTGCCAGCAGTTACACCACAGGGGGTGGAAACACCATATATTTT. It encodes CASSYTTGGGNTIYF.

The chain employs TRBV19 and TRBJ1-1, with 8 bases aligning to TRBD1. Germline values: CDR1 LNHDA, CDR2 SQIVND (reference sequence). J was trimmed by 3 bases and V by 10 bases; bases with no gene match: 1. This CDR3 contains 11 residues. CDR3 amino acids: CATTGDTEAFF. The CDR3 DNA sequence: TGTGCCACGACAGGGGACACTGAAGCTTTCTTT.

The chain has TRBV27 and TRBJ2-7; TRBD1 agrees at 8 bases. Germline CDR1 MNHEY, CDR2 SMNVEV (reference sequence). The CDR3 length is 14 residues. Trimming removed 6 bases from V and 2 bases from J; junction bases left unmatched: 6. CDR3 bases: TGTGCCAGCAGCCCGGGGACAGGACCCTACGAGCAGTACTTC. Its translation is CASSPGTGPYEQYF.

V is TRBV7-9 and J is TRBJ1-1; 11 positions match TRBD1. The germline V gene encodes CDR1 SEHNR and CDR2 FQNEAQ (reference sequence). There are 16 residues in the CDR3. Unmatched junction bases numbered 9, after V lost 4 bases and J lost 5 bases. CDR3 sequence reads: CASSSGQGGLRTEAFF. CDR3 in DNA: TGTGCCAGCAGCTCGGGACAGGGGGGCCTAAGGACTGAAGCTTTCTTT. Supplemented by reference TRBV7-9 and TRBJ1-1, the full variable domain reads DTGVSQNPRHKITKRGQNVTFRCDPISEHNRLYWYRQTLGQGPEFLTYFQNEAQLEKSRLLSDRFSAERPKGSFSTLEIQRTEQGDSAMYLCASSSGQGGLRTEAFFGQGTRLTVV.

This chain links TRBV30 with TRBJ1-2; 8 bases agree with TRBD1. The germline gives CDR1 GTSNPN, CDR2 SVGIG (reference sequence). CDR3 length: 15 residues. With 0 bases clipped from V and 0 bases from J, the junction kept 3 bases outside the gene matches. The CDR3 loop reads CAWSVLDRANYGYTF. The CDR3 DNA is TGTGCCTGGAGTGTACTGGACAGGGCTAACTATGGCTACACCTTC.

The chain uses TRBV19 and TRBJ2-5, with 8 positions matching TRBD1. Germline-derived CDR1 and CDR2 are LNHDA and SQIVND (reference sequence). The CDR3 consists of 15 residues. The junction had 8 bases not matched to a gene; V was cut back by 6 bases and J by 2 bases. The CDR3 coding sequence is TGTGCCAGTAGACAGGGGGGATCGGGGCAAGAGACCCAGTACTTC. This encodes CASRQGGSGQETQYF. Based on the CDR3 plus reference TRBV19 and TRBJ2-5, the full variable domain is DGGITQSPKYLFRKEGQNVTLSCEQNLNHDAMYWYRQDPGQGLRLIYYSQIVNDFQKGDIAEGYSVSREKKESFPLTVTSAQKNPTAFYLCASRQGGSGQETQYFGPGTRLLVL.

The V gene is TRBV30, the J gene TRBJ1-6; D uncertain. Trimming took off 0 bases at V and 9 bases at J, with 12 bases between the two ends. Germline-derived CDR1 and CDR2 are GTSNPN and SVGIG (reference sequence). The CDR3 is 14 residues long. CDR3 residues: CAWSVTAGGSPLHF. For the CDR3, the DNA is TGTGCCTGGAGTGTAACGGCGGGCGGTTCACCCCTCCACTTT.

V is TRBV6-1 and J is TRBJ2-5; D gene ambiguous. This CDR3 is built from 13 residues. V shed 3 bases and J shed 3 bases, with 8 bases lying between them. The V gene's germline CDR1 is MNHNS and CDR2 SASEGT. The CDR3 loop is CASSDWAEETQYF. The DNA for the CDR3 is TGTGCCAGCAGTGATTGGGCAGAAGAGACCCAGTACTTC.

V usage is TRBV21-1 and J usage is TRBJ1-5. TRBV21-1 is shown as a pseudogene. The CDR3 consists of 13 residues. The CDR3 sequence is CASSPQRRQPQHF. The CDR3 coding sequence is TGTGCCAGCAGCCCCCAACGTCGGCAGCCCCAGCATTTT.

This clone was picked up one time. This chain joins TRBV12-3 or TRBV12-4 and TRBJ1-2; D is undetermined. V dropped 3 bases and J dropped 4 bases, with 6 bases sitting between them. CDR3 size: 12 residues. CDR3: CASSFYSYGYTF. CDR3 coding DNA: TGTGCCAGCAGTTTTTACAGCTATGGCTACACCTTC.

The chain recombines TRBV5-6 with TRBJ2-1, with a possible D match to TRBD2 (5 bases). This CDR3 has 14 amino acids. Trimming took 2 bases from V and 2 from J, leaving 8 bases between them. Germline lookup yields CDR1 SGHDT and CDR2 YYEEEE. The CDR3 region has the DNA TGTGCCAGCAGCTTCGAGCGGACCTACAATGAGCAGTTCTTC. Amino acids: CASSFERTYNEQFF.

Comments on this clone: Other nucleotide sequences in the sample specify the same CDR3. The CDR3 region has the DNA TGTGCCACCAGTGACCTGACAGGGAAAGGCGGCTACACCTTC. As protein: CATSDLTGKGGYTF. This chain links TRBV24-1 with TRBJ1-2; 7 bases are a match to TRBD1. Looked up from germline, CDR1 is KGHDR and CDR2 is SFDVKD. The V gene end was trimmed by 4 bases and the J gene end by 8 bases; junction bases not matched to a gene: 9. CDR3 size: 14 residues.

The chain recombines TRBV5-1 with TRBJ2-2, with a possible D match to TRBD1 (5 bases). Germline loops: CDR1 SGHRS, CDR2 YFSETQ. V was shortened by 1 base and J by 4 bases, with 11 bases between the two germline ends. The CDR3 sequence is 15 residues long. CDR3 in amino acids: CASSLSRVSTGELFF. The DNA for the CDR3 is TGCGCCAGCAGCTTGTCCAGGGTTAGCACCGGGGAGCTGTTTTTT. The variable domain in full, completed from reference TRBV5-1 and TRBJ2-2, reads KAGVTQTPRYLIKTRGQQVTLSCSPISGHRSVSWYQQTPGQGLQFLFEYFSETQRNKGNFPGRFSGRQFSNSRSEMNVSTLELGDSALYLCASSLSRVSTGELFFGEGSRLTVL.

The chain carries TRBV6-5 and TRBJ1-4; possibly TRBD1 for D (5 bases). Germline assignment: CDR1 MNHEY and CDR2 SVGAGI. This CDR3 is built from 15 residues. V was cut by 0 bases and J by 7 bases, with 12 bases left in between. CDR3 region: CASSYSPGLGEKLFF. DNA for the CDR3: TGTGCCAGCAGTTACTCGCCAGGGTTAGGTGAAAAACTGTTTTTT.

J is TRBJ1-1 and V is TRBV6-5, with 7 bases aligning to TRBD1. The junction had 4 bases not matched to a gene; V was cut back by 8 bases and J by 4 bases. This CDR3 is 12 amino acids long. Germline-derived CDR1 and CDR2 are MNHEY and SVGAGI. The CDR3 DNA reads TGTGCCAGCCCACAGGGGATCACTGAAGCTTTCTTT. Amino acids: CASPQGITEAFF.

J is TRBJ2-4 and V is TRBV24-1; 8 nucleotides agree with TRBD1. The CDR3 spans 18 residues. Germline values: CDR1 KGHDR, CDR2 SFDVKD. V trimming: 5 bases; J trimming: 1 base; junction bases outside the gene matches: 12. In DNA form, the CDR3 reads TGTGCCACCAGTGCCCTGCCGACAGGGGAAGGGGCCAAAAACATTCAGTACTTC. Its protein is CATSALPTGEGAKNIQYF.

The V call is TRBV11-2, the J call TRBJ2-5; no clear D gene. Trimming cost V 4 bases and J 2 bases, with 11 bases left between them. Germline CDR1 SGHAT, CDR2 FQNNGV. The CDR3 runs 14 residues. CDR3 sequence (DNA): TGTGCCAGCAGCTCCCGCGCGTGGCAAGAGACCCAGTACTTC. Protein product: CASSSRAWQETQYF.

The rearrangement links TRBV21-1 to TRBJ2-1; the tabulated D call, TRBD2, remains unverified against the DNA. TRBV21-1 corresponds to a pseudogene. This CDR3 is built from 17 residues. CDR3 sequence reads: CASSKEAAGHVGNEQFF. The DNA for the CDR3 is TGTGCCAGCAGCAAAGAGGCAGCGGGGCATGTAGGGAATGAGCAGTTCTTC.

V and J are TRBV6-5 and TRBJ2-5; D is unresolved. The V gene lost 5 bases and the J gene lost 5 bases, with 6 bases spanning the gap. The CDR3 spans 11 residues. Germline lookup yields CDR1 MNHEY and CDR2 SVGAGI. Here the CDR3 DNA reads TGTGCCAGCAGTCGTCGGGAGACCCAGTACTTC. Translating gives CASSRRETQYF.